The rows below give T cell receptor beta chains drawn from one sample of a study of T cell responses to AZD1222 COVID-19 vaccine. Clones were sequenced by immunoSEQ multiplex PCR, and TCRdb holds only the in-frame ones, with some missing. Seen here are some 71,000 clones, about nine tenths observed once, and the top ten hold roughly 30%. The sample here was peripheral blood, taken 28 days after the second AZD1222 dose. The receptors come from an adult who received the AZD1222 COVID-19 vaccine. Each CDR3 is given with its conserved first and last residue. The D gene is left open where the match is weak. Size is omitted from some rows. Given values are once, few, many or a class for expanded clones.

J gene: TRBJ1-3; V gene: TRBV9; clone size: .; D gene: .; CDR3 DNA: TGTGCCAGCAGCGGGGATGGAAACACCATATATTTT; CDR3 protein: CASSGDGNTIYF
J gene: TRBJ1-2; V gene: TRBV7-3; clone size: .; D gene: TRBD1; CDR3 DNA: TGTGCCAGCAGCGAAACAGGGGGCGGTGGCTACACCTTC; CDR3 protein: CASSETGGGGYTF
J gene: TRBJ1-5; V gene: TRBV19; clone size: once; D gene: TRBD1; CDR3 DNA: TGTGCCAGTAGTAACGGACAGGGGGGGAGGGCCCAGCATTTT; CDR3 protein: CASSNGQGGRAQHF
J gene: TRBJ1-2; V gene: TRBV5-6; clone size: .; D gene: .; CDR3 DNA: TGTGCCAGCAGCTTGGCCCCGGGGACGGGCTACACCTTC; CDR3 protein: CASSLAPGTGYTF
J gene: TRBJ2-2; V gene: TRBV5-6; clone size: .; D gene: TRBD1; CDR3 DNA: TGTGCCAGCAGCGGACGACAGGGGTGGAGGAACACCGGGGAGCTGTTTTTT; CDR3 protein: CASSGRQGWRNTGELFF
J gene: TRBJ2-5; V gene: TRBV28; clone size: .; D gene: .; CDR3 DNA: TGTGCCAGCTATGAGGAGTTGATGACCCAGTACTTC; CDR3 protein: CASYEELMTQYF
J gene: TRBJ2-2; V gene: TRBV7-8; clone size: .; D gene: TRBD2; CDR3 DNA: TGTGCCAGCAGCCGCCGCGGGAGCGGGGCGAACACCGGGGAGCTGTTTTTT; CDR3 protein: CASSRRGSGANTGELFF
J gene: TRBJ1-1; V gene: TRBV29-1; clone size: .; D gene: TRBD1; CDR3 DNA: TGCAGCGGAGACAGGGGGGCAGCTGAAGCTTTCTTT; CDR3 protein: CSGDRGAAEAFF
J gene: TRBJ2-6; V gene: TRBV10-3; clone size: .; D gene: .; CDR3 DNA: TGTGCCATCAGTGATCGCTCTGGGGCCAACGTCCTGACTTTC; CDR3 protein: CAISDRSGANVLTF
J gene: TRBJ2-7; V gene: TRBV30; clone size: .; D gene: .; CDR3 DNA: TGTGCCCTCCGGACGCCCAATTCCTACGAGCAGTACTTC; CDR3 protein: CALRTPNSYEQYF
J gene: TRBJ1-1; V gene: TRBV12-3/TRBV12-4; clone size: once; D gene: .; CDR3 DNA: TGTGCCAGCAGTTTAAGGTCAGACGAGAAAGCTTTCTTT; CDR3 protein: CASSLRSDEKAFF
J gene: TRBJ2-7; V gene: TRBV11-2; clone size: once; D gene: TRBD1; CDR3 DNA: TGTGCCAGCAGCTCAACAGGACAGGCCGAGCAGTACTTC; CDR3 protein: CASSSTGQAEQYF
J gene: TRBJ2-3; V gene: TRBV2; clone size: once; D gene: .; CDR3 DNA: TGTGCCAGCAGTGAGGGTGGACGTAGCACAGATACGCAGTATTTT; CDR3 protein: CASSEGGRSTDTQYF
J gene: TRBJ1-2; V gene: TRBV28; clone size: .; D gene: .; CDR3 DNA: TGTGCCAGCAGTTTATTGGGGGTTGCCCCCTCCTATGGCTACACCTTC; CDR3 protein: CASSLLGVAPSYGYTF
J gene: TRBJ2-7; V gene: TRBV5-1; clone size: .; D gene: TRBD1; CDR3 DNA: TGCGCCAGCAGCTTGGCCCGGGACAGGGTTACCTACGAGCAGTACTTC; CDR3 protein: CASSLARDRVTYEQYF
J gene: TRBJ1-1; V gene: TRBV29-1; clone size: once; D gene: .; CDR3 DNA: TGCAGCGTTGTAACGCAACAAATGAACACTGAAGCTTTCTTT; CDR3 protein: CSVVTQQMNTEAFF
J gene: TRBJ2-5; V gene: TRBV18; clone size: .; D gene: TRBD2; CDR3 DNA: TGTGCCAGCTCACCGGGAGGGGCGCACGAGACCCAGTACTTC; CDR3 protein: CASSPGGAHETQYF
J gene: TRBJ1-5; V gene: TRBV9; clone size: .; D gene: .; CDR3 DNA: TGTGCCGGCCATCAGCCCCAGCATTTT; CDR3 protein: CAGHQPQHF
J gene: TRBJ2-7; V gene: TRBV9; clone size: .; D gene: TRBD2; CDR3 DNA: TGTGCCAGCACCAAAAGCGGGGAGGGCGACTACGAGCAGTACTTC; CDR3 protein: CASTKSGEGDYEQYF
J gene: TRBJ1-5; V gene: TRBV6-5; clone size: .; D gene: .; CDR3 DNA: TGTGCCAGCAGTACAGGGTACAATCAGCCCCAGCATTTT; CDR3 protein: CASSTGYNQPQHF
J gene: TRBJ2-1; V gene: TRBV7-9; clone size: .; D gene: .; CDR3 DNA: TGTGCCAGCAGCTTAGGGGGGGATGAGCAGTTCTTC; CDR3 protein: CASSLGGDEQFF
J gene: TRBJ1-2; V gene: TRBV4-2; clone size: .; D gene: TRBD1; CDR3 DNA: TGTGCCAGCAGCCAAAAACGGACCGACAGGGGAAACTATGGCTACACCTTC; CDR3 protein: CASSQKRTDRGNYGYTF
J gene: TRBJ2-5; V gene: TRBV7-3; clone size: .; D gene: .; CDR3 DNA: TGTGCCAGCAGCAGGACGCTAGACAGATCCGAGACCCAGTACTTC; CDR3 protein: CASSRTLDRSETQYF
J gene: TRBJ2-5; V gene: TRBV6-5; clone size: .; D gene: TRBD1; CDR3 DNA: TGTGCCACCCTCCCGGGACAGGGCCTGCTGGAGACCCAGTACTTC; CDR3 protein: CATLPGQGLLETQYF
J gene: TRBJ2-1; V gene: TRBV5-4; clone size: .; D gene: TRBD2; CDR3 DNA: TGTGCCAGCAGCTCCTGGACTAGCGGGAACAATGAGCAGTTCTTC; CDR3 protein: CASSSWTSGNNEQFF
J gene: TRBJ1-2; V gene: TRBV19; clone size: .; D gene: TRBD1; CDR3 DNA: TGTGCCAGTAGTTCCGGGACAGGGGTAGGCTACACCTTC; CDR3 protein: CASSSGTGVGYTF
J gene: TRBJ1-4; V gene: TRBV5-1; clone size: .; D gene: .; CDR3 DNA: TGCGCCAGCAAAAATCGTGTTTCAACTAATGAAAAACTGTTTTTT; CDR3 protein: CASKNRVSTNEKLFF
J gene: TRBJ2-4; V gene: TRBV12-5; clone size: .; D gene: .; CDR3 DNA: TGTGCTAGTGGTTTGGTACCGGGAGACAACATTCAGTACTTC; CDR3 protein: CASGLVPGDNIQYF
J gene: TRBJ1-1; V gene: TRBV18; clone size: .; D gene: TRBD1; CDR3 DNA: TGTGCCAGCTCATCGGACAGGTTGAACACTGAAGCTTTCTTT; CDR3 protein: CASSSDRLNTEAFF
J gene: TRBJ2-3; V gene: TRBV7-9; clone size: .; D gene: TRBD1; CDR3 DNA: TGTGCCAGCAGCTTGGGACAGGTTTGGGATACGCAGTATTTT; CDR3 protein: CASSLGQVWDTQYF
J gene: TRBJ2-7; V gene: TRBV5-1; clone size: .; D gene: TRBD2; CDR3 DNA: TGCGCCAGCAGCCCAGGACTAGCGGGAGCCTACGAGCAGTACTTC; CDR3 protein: CASSPGLAGAYEQYF
J gene: TRBJ2-1; V gene: TRBV7-3; clone size: .; D gene: TRBD2; CDR3 DNA: TGTGCCAGCAGCGTAGTTAGCGGGAATGAGCAGTTCTTC; CDR3 protein: CASSVVSGNEQFF
J gene: TRBJ2-2; V gene: TRBV25-1; clone size: .; D gene: TRBD1; CDR3 DNA: TGTGCCAGCAGTGGACAGGGGAGGCCCCCCTTGAACACCGGGGAGCTGTTTTTT; CDR3 protein: CASSGQGRPPLNTGELFF